This paragraph reports one TCR beta chain. This sample is part of a study of cytomegalovirus exposure and HLA in healthy donors. The PCR used 60 Vbeta and 13 Jbeta primers. Sequencing was performed with immunoSEQ multiplex PCR; in TCRdb, only in-frame clones are kept and a portion is missing. The data hold around 90,000 clones, with around 60% observed a single time. Germline assignment: CDR1 KGHSH and CDR2 LQKENI. The CDR3 is made up of 16 amino acids. J gave up 8 bases and V 2 bases, and 12 bases lay outside the gene matches. Sequenced: PBMCs. The rearrangement joins TRBV18 to TRBJ2-4; TRBD1 agrees at 7 bases. The sequence came from a human donor in good health. In DNA, the CDR3 is TGTGCCAGCTCACCAACCGGGACAGCCAAGTCGGACATTCAGTACTTC. Amino acids: CASSPTGTAKSDIQYF.